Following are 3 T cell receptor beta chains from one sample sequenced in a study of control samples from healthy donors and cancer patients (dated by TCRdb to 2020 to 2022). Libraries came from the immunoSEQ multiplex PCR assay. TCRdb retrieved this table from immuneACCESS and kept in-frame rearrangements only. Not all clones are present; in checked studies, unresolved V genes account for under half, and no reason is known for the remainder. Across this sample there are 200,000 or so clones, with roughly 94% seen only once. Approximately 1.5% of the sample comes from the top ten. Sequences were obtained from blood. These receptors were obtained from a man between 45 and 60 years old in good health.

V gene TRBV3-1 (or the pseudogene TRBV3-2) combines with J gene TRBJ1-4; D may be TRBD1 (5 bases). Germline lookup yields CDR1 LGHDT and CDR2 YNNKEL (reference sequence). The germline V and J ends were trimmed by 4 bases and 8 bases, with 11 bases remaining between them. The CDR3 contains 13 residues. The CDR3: CASSRGASEKLFF. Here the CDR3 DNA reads TGTGCCAGCAGCCGCGGGGCCTCGGAAAAACTGTTTTTT.

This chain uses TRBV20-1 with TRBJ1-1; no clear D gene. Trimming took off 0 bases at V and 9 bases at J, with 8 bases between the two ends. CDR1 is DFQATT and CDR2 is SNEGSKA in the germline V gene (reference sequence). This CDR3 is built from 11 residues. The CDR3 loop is CSARDSGKAFF. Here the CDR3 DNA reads TGCAGTGCTAGAGATAGCGGTAAAGCTTTCTTT.

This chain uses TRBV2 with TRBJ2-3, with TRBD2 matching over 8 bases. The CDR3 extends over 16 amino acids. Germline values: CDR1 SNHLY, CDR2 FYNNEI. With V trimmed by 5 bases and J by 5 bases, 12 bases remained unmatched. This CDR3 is CASSWGLAGGIDTQYF. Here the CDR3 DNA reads TGTGCCAGCAGTTGGGGCCTAGCGGGTGGAATAGATACGCAGTATTTT.